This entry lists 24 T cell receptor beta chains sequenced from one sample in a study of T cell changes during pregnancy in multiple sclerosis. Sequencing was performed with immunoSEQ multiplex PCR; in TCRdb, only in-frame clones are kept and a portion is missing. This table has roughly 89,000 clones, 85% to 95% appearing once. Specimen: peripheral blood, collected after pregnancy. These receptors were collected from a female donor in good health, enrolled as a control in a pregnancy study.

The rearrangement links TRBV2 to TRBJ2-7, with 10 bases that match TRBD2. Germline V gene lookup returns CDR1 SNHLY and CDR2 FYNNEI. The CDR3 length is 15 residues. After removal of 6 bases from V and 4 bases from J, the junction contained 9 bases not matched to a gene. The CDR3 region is CASRATGLARYEQYF. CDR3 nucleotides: TGTGCCAGCAGGGCCACGGGACTAGCGAGGTACGAGCAGTACTTC.

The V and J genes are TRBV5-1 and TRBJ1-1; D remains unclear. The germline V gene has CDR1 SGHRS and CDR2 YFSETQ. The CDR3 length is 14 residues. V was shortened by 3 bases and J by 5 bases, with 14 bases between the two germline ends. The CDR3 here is CASSSGATQTEAFF. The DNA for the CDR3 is TGCGCCAGCAGCTCGGGAGCCACCCAAACTGAAGCTTTCTTT.

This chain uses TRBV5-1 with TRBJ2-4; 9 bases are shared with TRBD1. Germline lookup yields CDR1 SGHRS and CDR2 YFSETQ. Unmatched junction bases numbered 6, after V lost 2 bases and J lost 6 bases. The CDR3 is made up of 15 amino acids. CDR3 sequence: CASSLTQGAGNIQYF. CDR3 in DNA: TGCGCCAGCAGCTTAACACAGGGGGCAGGAAACATTCAGTACTTC.

DNA for the CDR3: TGTGCCAGCAGCTTAGCCAAGGGGGTGGGGAGGGTTATCTCCTACGAGCAGTACTTC. Residues: CASSLAKGVGRVISYEQYF. The genes are TRBV7-8 and TRBJ2-7; D might be TRBD2 (7 bases). Trimming removed 0 bases at V and 0 bases at J, with 21 bases between. The germline gives CDR1 SGHVS, CDR2 FQNEAQ. The CDR3 spans 19 residues.

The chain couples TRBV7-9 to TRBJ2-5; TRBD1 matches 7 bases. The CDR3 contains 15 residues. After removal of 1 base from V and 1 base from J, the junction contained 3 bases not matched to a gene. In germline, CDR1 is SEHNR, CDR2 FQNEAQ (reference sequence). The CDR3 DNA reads TGTGCCAGCAGCTTAGGACAGGGAACCCAAGAGACCCAGTACTTC. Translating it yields CASSLGQGTQETQYF. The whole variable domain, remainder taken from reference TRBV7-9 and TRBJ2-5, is DTGVSQNPRHKITKRGQNVTFRCDPISEHNRLYWYRQTLGQGPEFLTYFQNEAQLEKSRLLSDRFSAERPKGSFSTLEIQRTEQGDSAMYLCASSLGQGTQETQYFGPGTRLLVL.

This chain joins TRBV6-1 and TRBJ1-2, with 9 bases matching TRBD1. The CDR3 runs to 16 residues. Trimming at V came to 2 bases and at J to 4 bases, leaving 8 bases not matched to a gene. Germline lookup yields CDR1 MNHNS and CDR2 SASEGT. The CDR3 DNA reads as TGTGCCAGCAGTGAAAGGGGACAGGGTGCTACCTATGGCTACACCTTC. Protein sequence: CASSERGQGATYGYTF.

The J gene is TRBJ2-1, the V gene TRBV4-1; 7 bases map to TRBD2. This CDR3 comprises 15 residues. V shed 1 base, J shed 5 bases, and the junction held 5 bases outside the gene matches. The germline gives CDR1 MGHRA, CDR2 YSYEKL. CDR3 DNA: TGCGCCAGCAGCCAAGGGACTAGTAGGCACAATGAGCAGTTCTTC. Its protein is CASSQGTSRHNEQFF.

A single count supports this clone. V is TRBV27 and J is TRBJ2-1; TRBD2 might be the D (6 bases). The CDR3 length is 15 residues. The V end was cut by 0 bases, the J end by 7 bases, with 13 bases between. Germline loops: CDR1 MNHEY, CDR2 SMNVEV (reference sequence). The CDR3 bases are TGTGCCAGCAGTTTATCACGACTAGGAAGGAATGAGCAGTTCTTC. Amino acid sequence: CASSLSRLGRNEQFF.

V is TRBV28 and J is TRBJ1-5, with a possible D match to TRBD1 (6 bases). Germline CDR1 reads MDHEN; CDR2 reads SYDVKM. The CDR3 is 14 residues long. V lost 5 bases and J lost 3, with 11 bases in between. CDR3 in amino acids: CASSITGTNQPQHF. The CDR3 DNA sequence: TGTGCCAGCAGTATCACAGGGACCAATCAGCCCCAGCATTTT.

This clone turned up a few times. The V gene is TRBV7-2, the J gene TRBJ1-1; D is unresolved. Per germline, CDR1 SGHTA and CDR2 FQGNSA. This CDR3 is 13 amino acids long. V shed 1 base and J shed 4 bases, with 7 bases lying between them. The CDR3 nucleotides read TGTGCCAGCAGCTTAGGTACAGCCACTGAAGCTTTCTTT. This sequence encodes CASSLGTATEAFF.

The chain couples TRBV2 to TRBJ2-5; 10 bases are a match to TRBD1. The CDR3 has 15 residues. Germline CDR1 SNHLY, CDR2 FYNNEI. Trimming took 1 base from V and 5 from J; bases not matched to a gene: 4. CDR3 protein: CASSEGTGGTETQYF. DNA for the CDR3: TGTGCCAGCAGTGAAGGGACAGGGGGGACGGAGACCCAGTACTTC.

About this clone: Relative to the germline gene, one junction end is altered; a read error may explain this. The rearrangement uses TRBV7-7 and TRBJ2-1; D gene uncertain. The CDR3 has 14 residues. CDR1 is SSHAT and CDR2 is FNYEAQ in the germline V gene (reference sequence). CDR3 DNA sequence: TGTGCTAGCAGCTTAGCCGTTGGAGTCAATGAGCAGTTCTTC. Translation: CASSLAVGVNEQFF.

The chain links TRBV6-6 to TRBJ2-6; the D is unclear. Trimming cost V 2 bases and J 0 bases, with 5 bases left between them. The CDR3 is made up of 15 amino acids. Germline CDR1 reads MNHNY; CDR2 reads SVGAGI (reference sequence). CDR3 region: CASSYGASGANVLTF. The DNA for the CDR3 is TGTGCCAGCAGTTACGGAGCCTCTGGGGCCAACGTCCTGACTTTC.

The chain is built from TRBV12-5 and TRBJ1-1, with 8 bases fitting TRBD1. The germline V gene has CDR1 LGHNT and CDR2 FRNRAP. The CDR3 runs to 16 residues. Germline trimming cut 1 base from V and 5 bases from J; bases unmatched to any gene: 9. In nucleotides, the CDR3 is TGTGCTAGTGGTTTGGCCCGAGGACAGGGAATGACTGAAGCTTTCTTT. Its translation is CASGLARGQGMTEAFF.

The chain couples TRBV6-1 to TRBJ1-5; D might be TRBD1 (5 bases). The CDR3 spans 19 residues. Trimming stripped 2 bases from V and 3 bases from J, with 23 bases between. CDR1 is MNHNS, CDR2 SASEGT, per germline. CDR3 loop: CASSESISLNRFTNQPQHF. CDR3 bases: TGTGCCAGCAGTGAATCGATCTCTTTGAACAGGTTCACCAATCAGCCCCAGCATTTT.

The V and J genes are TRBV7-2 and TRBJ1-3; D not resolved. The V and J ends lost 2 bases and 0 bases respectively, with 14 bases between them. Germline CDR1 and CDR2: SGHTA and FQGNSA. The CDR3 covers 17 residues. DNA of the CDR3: TGTGCCAGCAGCTTATCACAACCGCAACGCTCTGGAAACACCATATATTTT. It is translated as CASSLSQPQRSGNTIYF.

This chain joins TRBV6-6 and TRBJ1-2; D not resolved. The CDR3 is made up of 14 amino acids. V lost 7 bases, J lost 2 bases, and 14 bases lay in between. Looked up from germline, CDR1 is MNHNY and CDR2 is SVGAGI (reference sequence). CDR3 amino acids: CASTHSLLNYGYTF. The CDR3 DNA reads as TGTGCCAGCACTCATAGCTTGTTGAACTATGGCTACACCTTC.

The CDR3 DNA reads TGCGCCAGCAGCCAAGTTGAGAGGGGGTATCAGCCCCAGCATTTT. It encodes CASSQVERGYQPQHF. This chain links TRBV4-1 with TRBJ1-5, with TRBD1 as a possible D gene (6 bases). Germline CDR1 reads MGHRA; CDR2 reads YSYEKL. The CDR3 totals 15 residues. Deletions cut 1 base from V and 5 bases from J, with 12 bases between.

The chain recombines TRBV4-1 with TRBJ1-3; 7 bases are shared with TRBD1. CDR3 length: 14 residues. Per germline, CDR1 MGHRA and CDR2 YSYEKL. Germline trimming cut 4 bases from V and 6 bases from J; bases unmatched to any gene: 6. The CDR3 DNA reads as TGCGCCAGCAGCCTCGATGGGACAGAAAACACCATATATTTT. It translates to CASSLDGTENTIYF.

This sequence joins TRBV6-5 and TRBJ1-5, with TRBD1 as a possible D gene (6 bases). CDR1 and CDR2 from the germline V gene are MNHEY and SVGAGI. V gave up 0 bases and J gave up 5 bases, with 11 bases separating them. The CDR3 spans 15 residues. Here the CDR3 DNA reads TGTGCCAGCAGTTACTCACAGGGAGGGGATCAGCCCCAGCATTTT. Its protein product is CASSYSQGGDQPQHF.

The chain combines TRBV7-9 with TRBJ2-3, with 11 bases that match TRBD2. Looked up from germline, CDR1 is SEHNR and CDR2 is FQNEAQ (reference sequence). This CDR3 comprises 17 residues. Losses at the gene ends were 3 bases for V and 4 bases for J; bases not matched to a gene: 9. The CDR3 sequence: CASSFSLLAGVPDTQYF. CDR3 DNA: TGTGCCAGCAGCTTCTCTTTACTAGCGGGAGTACCAGATACGCAGTATTTT.

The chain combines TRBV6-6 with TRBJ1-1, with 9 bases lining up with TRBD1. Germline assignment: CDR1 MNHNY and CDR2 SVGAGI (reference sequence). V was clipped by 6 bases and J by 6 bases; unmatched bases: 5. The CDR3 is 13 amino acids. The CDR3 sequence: CASREDRGSEAFF. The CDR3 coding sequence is TGTGCCAGCAGAGAAGACAGGGGGTCTGAAGCTTTCTTT.

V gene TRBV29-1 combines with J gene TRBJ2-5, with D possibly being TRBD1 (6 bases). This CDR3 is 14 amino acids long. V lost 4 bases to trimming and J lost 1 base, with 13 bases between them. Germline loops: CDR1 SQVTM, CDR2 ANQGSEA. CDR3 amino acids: CSVGQGNIQETQYF. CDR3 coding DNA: TGCAGCGTTGGGCAGGGGAATATCCAAGAGACCCAGTACTTC.

In DNA, the CDR3 is TGTGCCAGCAGCTCTACTAGCGGGAGCTCCTACAATGAGCAGTTCTTC. Protein: CASSSTSGSSYNEQFF. The chain uses TRBV5-6 and TRBJ2-1, with TRBD2 identical over 11 bases. The CDR3 loop spans 16 amino acids. J was trimmed by 0 bases and V by 3 bases; bases with no gene match: 2. The germline V gene encodes CDR1 SGHDT and CDR2 YYEEEE.